This is a list of T cell receptor beta chains from one sample in a study of T cells in localized non-small cell lung cancer. Using immunoSEQ multiplex PCR, the repertoire was profiled, and TCRdb retains in-frame clones only, with some absent. This repertoire shows 8,000 or so clones, approximately 93% found once; its top ten account for around 2.7%. The source was peripheral blood, collected before any cancer treatment. The receptors were sampled from a woman between 40 and 69 years old with stage I lung adenocarcinoma. The CDR3 runs from the conserved cysteine through the conserved F or W. A D gene is named only where the DNA matches it firmly. For some rows the clone size is stated as once, few or many, or as a class when expanded; others skip it.

CDR3 protein	CDR3 DNA	clone size	V gene	J gene	D gene
CASGSGETQYF	TGTGCTAGTGGTTCTGGGGAGACCCAGTACTTC	NA	TRBV12-5	TRBJ2-5	NA
CASSSQGRSTQYF	TGTGCCAGCAGCTCCCAGGGCCGGTCCACGCAGTATTTT	NA	TRBV7-3	TRBJ2-3	NA
CASSLRSLDNEQFF	TGTGCCAGCAGCTTGAGATCTTTGGACAATGAGCAGTTCTTC	NA	TRBV5-6	TRBJ2-1	NA
CASSLGQGGGTEAFF	TGCGCCAGCAGCTTGGGACAGGGAGGGGGCACTGAAGCTTTCTTT	NA	TRBV5-1	TRBJ1-1	TRBD1
CASSDRVGNNSPLHF	TGTGCCAGCAGTGATAGGGTAGGGAACAATTCACCCCTCCACTTT	NA	TRBV6-1	TRBJ1-6	NA
CASSLAGGGLADEQFF	TGCGCCAGCAGCTTGGCCGGGGGCGGTCTTGCGGATGAGCAGTTCTTC	NA	TRBV5-1	TRBJ2-1	NA
CASSLKLRQRNTGELFF	TGTGCCAGCAGCTTGAAGTTGAGACAGCGAAACACCGGGGAGCTGTTTTTT	NA	TRBV5-4	TRBJ2-2	NA
CASSWGRQGTYEQYF	TGTGCCAGCAGTTGGGGCAGACAGGGCACCTACGAGCAGTACTTC	NA	TRBV27	TRBJ2-7	TRBD1
CASSKDGPSTDTQYF	TGCGCCAGCAGCAAGGACGGTCCTAGCACAGATACGCAGTATTTT	NA	TRBV5-1	TRBJ2-3	NA
CASSLLGQRQETQYF	TGTGCCAGCAGCTTGCTGGGACAGAGGCAAGAGACCCAGTACTTC	NA	TRBV7-9	TRBJ2-5	TRBD1
CASSLEVAGAANTQYF	TGTGCCAGCAGCTTAGAGGTAGCGGGAGCAGCCAATACGCAGTATTTT	once	TRBV11-2	TRBJ2-3	TRBD2
CASGLGQGRSYEQYF	TGTGCTAGTGGTTTGGGACAGGGTAGGTCCTACGAGCAGTACTTC	NA	TRBV12-5	TRBJ2-7	TRBD1
CASSVQENYGYTF	TGTGCCAGCAGCGTCCAGGAGAACTATGGCTACACCTTC	NA	TRBV9	TRBJ1-2	NA
CASSAGDHEQYF	TGCGCCAGCAGCGCAGGGGACCACGAGCAGTACTTC	NA	TRBV5-1	TRBJ2-7	NA
CSVSTGPGTGEGQPQHF	TGCAGCGTCTCGACGGGTCCCGGGACAGGGGAGGGTCAGCCCCAGCATTTT	NA	TRBV29-1	TRBJ1-5	TRBD1
CASSKISWLSNGFEAFF	TGTGCCAGCAGCAAAATAAGTTGGTTGTCGAACGGGTTTGAAGCTTTCTTT	NA	TRBV21-1	TRBJ1-1	NA
CASSISGTGSQPQHF	TGTGCCAGTAGTATAAGCGGGACAGGGAGTCAGCCCCAGCATTTT	NA	TRBV19	TRBJ1-5	TRBD1
CASSLVSGGRGYEQYF	TGTGCCAGCAGCTTAGTTAGCGGGGGTCGAGGGTACGAGCAGTACTTC	NA	TRBV7-2	TRBJ2-7	TRBD2
CASSTGHPNTEAFF	TGTGCCAGTAGTACTGGCCACCCGAACACTGAAGCTTTCTTT	NA	TRBV19	TRBJ1-1	NA
CASSLASGTGDSGELFF	TGTGCCAGCAGTTTAGCCTCCGGGACAGGGGACAGCGGGGAGCTGTTTTTT	NA	TRBV28	TRBJ2-2	TRBD1
CASSPTTSGGYEQYF	TGTGCCAGCTCACCAACAACTAGCGGCGGATACGAGCAGTACTTC	NA	TRBV18	TRBJ2-7	TRBD2
CASSYRAGVDEQYF	TGTGCCAGCAGTTATCGGGCGGGAGTAGACGAGCAGTACTTC	NA	TRBV6-5	TRBJ2-7	TRBD2
CASSLEFYNEQFF	TGTGCCAGCAGCTTGGAGTTCTACAATGAGCAGTTCTTC	NA	TRBV5-6	TRBJ2-1	NA
CASSAGLAGGSSYNEQFF	TGTGCCAGCAGCGCCGGACTAGCGGGAGGGAGCTCCTACAATGAGCAGTTCTTC	NA	TRBV7-6	TRBJ2-1	TRBD2
CASSVVGDSYNEQFF	TGTGCCAGCAGCGTAGTGGGGGACTCATACAATGAGCAGTTCTTC	NA	TRBV9	TRBJ2-1	NA
CASSVAASGNTDTQYF	TGTGCCAGCAGCGTAGCGGCTAGCGGGAACACAGATACGCAGTATTTT	NA	TRBV9	TRBJ2-3	TRBD2
CASSVTGFSGNTIYF	TGCGCCAGCAGTGTGACAGGCTTCTCTGGAAACACCATATATTTT	NA	TRBV4-1	TRBJ1-3	NA
CRADRGHTEAFF	TGCAGGGCGGACAGGGGTCACACTGAAGCTTTCTTT	once	TRBV29-1	TRBJ1-1	TRBD1
CASSEHLRQQPQHF	TGTGCCAGCAGTGAACACCTGAGACAACAGCCCCAGCATTTT	NA	TRBV6-1	TRBJ1-5	NA
CASSSLEGRSTEAFF	TGTGCCAGCAGCTCCTTGGAGGGGCGGAGCACTGAAGCTTTCTTT	NA	TRBV6-5	TRBJ1-1	NA
CASKTDSRGANVLTF	TGTGCCAGCAAAACCGACAGTCGGGGGGCCAACGTCCTGACTTTC	NA	TRBV9	TRBJ2-6	NA
CASRTGYNEQFF	TGCGCCAGTCGGACAGGTTACAATGAGCAGTTCTTC	NA	TRBV5-1	TRBJ2-1	TRBD1
CASSDRYEQYF	TGTGCCAGCAGCGACAGGTACGAGCAGTACTTC	NA	TRBV7-2	TRBJ2-7	NA
CASSILDTQYF	TGTGCCAGTAGTATATTAGATACGCAGTATTTT	NA	TRBV19	TRBJ2-3	NA
CASSLGEDSPLHF	TGTGCCAGCAGCTTAGGGGAGGATTCACCCCTCCACTTT	once	TRBV7-8	TRBJ1-6	NA
CASSYLRKGEQPQHF	TGTGCCAGCAGTTACCTCAGGAAAGGGGAACAGCCCCAGCATTTT	NA	TRBV6-5	TRBJ1-5	NA
CAWSVVAGAYEQYF	TGTGCCTGGAGTGTAGTAGCGGGAGCTTACGAGCAGTACTTC	NA	TRBV30	TRBJ2-7	TRBD2
CASSVDGGTTDTQYF	TGTGCCAGCAGCGTAGACGGGGGGACCACAGATACGCAGTATTTT	once	TRBV9	TRBJ2-3	TRBD2
CASSARGGSSYNSPLHF	TGTGCCAGCAGCGCCAGAGGGGGAAGCTCCTATAATTCACCCCTCCACTTT	NA	TRBV9	TRBJ1-6	NA
CASSVGWGEPYEQYF	TGCGCCAGCAGCGTTGGGTGGGGAGAACCCTACGAGCAGTACTTC	NA	TRBV5-1	TRBJ2-7	NA
CASSHTLGTGGHEQFF	TGCGCCAGCAGCCACACGCTCGGGACAGGGGGCCATGAGCAGTTCTTC	NA	TRBV5-1	TRBJ2-1	TRBD1
CASSPPGNRASEQYF	TGTGCCAGCAGCCCGCCCGGCAACAGGGCTAGCGAGCAGTACTTC	NA	TRBV9	TRBJ2-7	NA
CAISGQPNEKLFF	TGTGCCATCAGTGGACAGCCTAATGAAAAACTGTTTTTT	few	TRBV10-3	TRBJ1-4	NA
CSASIGFEQYF	TGCAGTGCTAGCATCGGATTCGAGCAGTACTTC	NA	TRBV20-1	TRBJ2-7	NA
CASSPGTGTGFSYEQYF	TGTGCCAGCTCACCGGGAACCGGGACAGGGTTCTCCTACGAGCAGTACTTC	NA	TRBV18	TRBJ2-7	TRBD1
CASSQPPYDGVRNEQFF	TGTGCCAGCAGTCAACCCCCCTACGACGGGGTGCGCAATGAGCAGTTCTTC	NA	TRBV2	TRBJ2-1	NA